This TCR beta chain was obtained from a study of control samples from healthy donors and cancer patients. TCRdb's table, derived via immunoSEQ multiplex PCR, lists solely in-frame clones and lacks some. The sample lists 80,000 to 100,000 clones, approximately 92% occurring once. In germline, CDR1 is SEHNR, CDR2 FQNEAQ (reference sequence). J was trimmed by 3 bases and V by 5 bases; bases with no gene match: 10. The CDR3 totals 16 residues. The specimen sequenced was blood. The sequence derives from a human donor in good health. The donor label of this sample is uncertain. The chain combines TRBV7-9 with TRBJ1-5, with TRBD1 identical over 7 bases. The CDR3 loop reads CASSQSTDRDNQPQHF. CDR3 sequence (DNA): TGTGCCAGCAGCCAATCTACCGACAGGGACAATCAGCCCCAGCATTTT.